The 25 T cell receptor beta chains presented below share a single source sample, sequenced in a study of blood T cell repertoires in COVID-19. Only in-frame clones appear in the TCRdb table, and some are missing; sequencing was by immunoSEQ multiplex PCR. The repertoire consists of approximately 320,000 clones, with about 92% occurring once and the leading ten covering about 2.4%. Material: PBMCs or T cells enriched from blood (not recorded which). The receptors come from a man aged 55 to 70 who had recovered from COVID-19.

This sequence joins TRBV6-5 and TRBJ1-6; TRBD1 matches at 7 bases. This CDR3 contains 15 residues. With V trimmed by 6 bases and J by 7 bases, 9 bases remained unmatched. Germline assignment: CDR1 MNHEY and CDR2 SVGAGI. This CDR3 reads CASRPETGINSPLHF. In nucleotides, the CDR3 is TGTGCCAGCAGGCCTGAGACAGGGATAAATTCACCCCTCCACTTT.

V and J are TRBV19 and TRBJ1-5; maybe TRBD1 (5 bases). The germline V and J ends were trimmed by 7 bases and 7 bases, with 11 bases remaining between them. The CDR3 has 12 residues. Germline CDR1 reads LNHDA; CDR2 reads SQIVND (reference sequence). The CDR3 sequence is CASTRGGQPQHF. The CDR3 DNA reads TGTGCCAGTACTAGGGGAGGGCAGCCCCAGCATTTT.

The chain couples TRBV11-2 to TRBJ2-3, with no clear D. The CDR3 consists of 13 residues. Trimming cost V 2 bases and J 5 bases, with 8 bases left between them. CDR1 and CDR2 (germline): SGHAT, FQNNGV. CDR3 nucleotides: TGTGCCAGCAGCTTATGGAGAGGAGATACGCAGTATTTT. Encoded protein: CASSLWRGDTQYF.

The chain joins TRBV6-2 or TRBV6-3 to TRBJ2-3; 12 bases are shared with TRBD1. This CDR3 spans 17 amino acids. The germline V gene encodes CDR1 MNHEY and CDR2 SVGEGT. Unmatched junction bases numbered 9, after V lost 2 bases and J lost 6 bases. The CDR3 reads CASSYRAGTGGWDTQYF. The CDR3 coding sequence is TGTGCCAGCAGTTACAGGGCCGGGACAGGGGGCTGGGATACGCAGTATTTT.

The V gene is TRBV4-1, the J gene TRBJ2-7, with 7 bases aligning to TRBD2. V dropped 1 base and J dropped 4; count of bases not matched to a gene: 1. Germline CDR1 reads MGHRA; CDR2 reads YSYEKL. This CDR3 has 13 residues. CDR3 bases: TGCGCCAGCAGCCAAGGCGGGGGTTACGAGCAGTACTTC. Translating gives CASSQGGGYEQYF.

The V and J genes are TRBV9 and TRBJ2-2, with D possibly TRBD2 on 5 matching bases. This CDR3 has 15 amino acids. Trimming took off 0 bases at V and 6 bases at J, with 12 bases between the two ends. Germline V gene lookup returns CDR1 SGDLS and CDR2 YYNGEE. CDR3 DNA sequence: TGTGCCAGCAGCGTAGTGGCGGCCGGGGCCGGGGAGCTGTTTTTT. This translates into CASSVVAAGAGELFF.

CDR3 sequence reads: CASSTNPGTTNEQYF. The CDR3 DNA reads as TGTGCCAGCAGCACTAATCCCGGGACTACCAACGAGCAGTACTTC. The V gene is TRBV9, the J gene TRBJ2-7; 7 bases line up with TRBD2. V dropped 4 bases and J dropped 5; count of bases not matched to a gene: 12. CDR1 is SGDLS, CDR2 YYNGEE, per germline. The CDR3 consists of 15 residues. The full variable domain, rest sourced from reference TRBV9 and TRBJ2-7, is DSGVTQTPKHLITATGQRVTLRCSPRSGDLSVYWYQQSLDQGLQFLIQYYNGEERAKGNILERFSAQQFPDLHSELNLSSLELGDSALYFCASSTNPGTTNEQYFGPGTRLTVT.

The rearrangement uses TRBV7-9 and TRBJ2-3, with a tentative D call TRBD1 (6 bases). The CDR3 length is 15 residues. V lost 4 bases and J lost 3, with 14 bases in between. In germline, CDR1 is SEHNR, CDR2 FQNEAQ (reference sequence). CDR3 nucleotide sequence: TGTGCCAGCAGCTACCGAGCACAGGGAACAGATACGCAGTATTTT. This translates into CASSYRAQGTDTQYF. The full variable domain, in which reference TRBV7-9 and TRBJ2-3 provide the parts outside the CDR3, is DTGVSQNPRHKITKRGQNVTFRCDPISEHNRLYWYRQTLGQGPEFLTYFQNEAQLEKSRLLSDRFSAERPKGSFSTLEIQRTEQGDSAMYLCASSYRAQGTDTQYFGPGTRLTVL.

The chain employs TRBV6-4 and TRBJ1-6, with 9 positions matching TRBD1. Germline V gene sequence: CDR1 MRHNA, CDR2 SNTAGT. The CDR3 runs to 15 residues. The V and J ends lost 3 bases and 7 bases, in that order; junction bases with no gene match: 4. The CDR3 nucleotides are TGTGCCAGCAGTGAAGGGACAGGGTTGAATTCACCCCTCCACTTT. It codes for CASSEGTGLNSPLHF.

This clone was counted a single time. The V gene is TRBV10-3, the J gene TRBJ2-2, with D uncertain. The CDR3 consists of 14 residues. CDR1 and CDR2 (germline): ENHRY, SYGVKD. Trimming took 3 bases from V and 0 from J, leaving 5 bases between them. CDR3 loop: CAISDEPNTGELFF. The CDR3 nucleotides are TGTGCCATCAGTGATGAGCCGAACACCGGGGAGCTGTTTTTT.

This chain connects TRBV19 to TRBJ1-5; no reliable D call. Trimming took off 2 bases at V and 0 bases at J, with 14 bases between the two ends. The germline V gene encodes CDR1 LNHDA and CDR2 SQIVND (reference sequence). CDR3 length: 17 amino acids. CDR3 bases: TGTGCCAGTAGTATACGATGGGCAGCCTATAGCAATCAGCCCCAGCATTTT. It codes for CASSIRWAAYSNQPQHF.

V gene TRBV5-1 combines with J gene TRBJ2-5, with a tentative D call TRBD1 (5 bases). This CDR3 has 14 residues. In germline, CDR1 is SGHRS, CDR2 YFSETQ. Trimming took off 4 bases at V and 3 bases at J, with 13 bases between the two ends. The CDR3 spells CASSHRTYKETQYF. The CDR3, as DNA: TGCGCCAGCAGCCACCGGACATACAAAGAGACCCAGTACTTC.

This chain joins TRBV5-4 and TRBJ1-4; D not resolved. Germline V lookup: CDR1 SGHNT, CDR2 YYREEE (reference sequence). This CDR3 is built from 10 residues. V was clipped by 4 bases and J by 11 bases, with 6 bases between them. The CDR3 here is CASSPEKLFF. The CDR3, as DNA: TGTGCCAGCAGCCCGGAGAAACTGTTTTTT.

This chain links TRBV7-9 with TRBJ2-1; D might be TRBD1 (5 bases). CDR1 and CDR2 from the germline V gene are SEHNR and FQNEAQ (reference sequence). CDR3 length equals 18 residues. V lost 4 bases and J lost 0, with 19 bases in between. The CDR3 bases are TGTGCCAGCAGCTCGACAGTAGGCCCCGAACTCTCCTACAATGAGCAGTTCTTC. Its protein product is CASSSTVGPELSYNEQFF. Full variable domain (remainder filled in from reference TRBV7-9 and TRBJ2-1): DTGVSQNPRHKITKRGQNVTFRCDPISEHNRLYWYRQTLGQGPEFLTYFQNEAQLEKSRLLSDRFSAERPKGSFSTLEIQRTEQGDSAMYLCASSSTVGPELSYNEQFFGPGTRLTVL.

CDR3 amino acids: CASSKGQSYGYTF. The CDR3, as DNA: TGTGCCAGCAGCAAGGGACAGAGCTATGGCTACACCTTC. The chain links TRBV5-4 to TRBJ1-2, with 7 bases fitting TRBD1. The CDR3 is made up of 13 amino acids. CDR1 and CDR2 (germline): SGHNT, YYREEE (reference sequence). V was pared by 4 bases and J by 4 bases, with 4 bases of the junction left unmatched.

J is TRBJ1-2 and V is TRBV6-4; TRBD1 might be the D (6 bases). The CDR3 is made up of 14 amino acids. Trimming removed 6 bases at V and 10 bases at J, with 21 bases between. Per germline, CDR1 MRHNA and CDR2 SNTAGT. The CDR3 nucleotides are TGTGCCAGCAGGAGTAACGAGGTGCCAGGGGTCTACACCTTC. This encodes CASRSNEVPGVYTF.

The chain combines TRBV7-2 with TRBJ1-4, with D possibly TRBD1 on 5 matching bases. Between the trimmed V and J ends, which lost 5 bases and 8 bases, there was a span of 18 bases. The CDR3 sequence is 15 residues long. The germline CDR1 and CDR2 sequences are SGHTA and FQGNSA. This CDR3 reads CASSLRRGAGEKLFF. In DNA, the CDR3 is TGTGCCAGCAGCCTAAGGAGGGGCGCTGGAGAAAAACTGTTTTTT.

The rearrangement uses TRBV2 and TRBJ2-1; 7 positions match TRBD1. The CDR3 contains 12 residues. The V gene's germline CDR1 is SNHLY and CDR2 FYNNEI. CDR3 sequence reads: CARGQSYNEQFF. The CDR3 DNA reads TGTGCTCGGGGACAGTCCTACAATGAGCAGTTCTTC.

The chain employs TRBV4-3 and TRBJ1-2; D gene uncertain. The germline V gene encodes CDR1 LGHNA and CDR2 YSLEER. The CDR3 has 14 residues. Trimming took off 0 bases at V and 8 bases at J, with 13 bases between the two ends. CDR3 sequence reads: CASSQDRGLKGYTF. The CDR3 DNA reads TGCGCCAGCAGCCAAGATCGAGGGCTCAAGGGCTACACCTTC.

This clone appeared once. This chain joins TRBV2 and TRBJ1-4, with D perhaps matching TRBD1 (6 bases). The CDR3 length is 13 residues. Germline V gives CDR1 SNHLY, CDR2 FYNNEI. Trimming took 8 bases from V and 5 from J, leaving 12 bases between them. The CDR3 loop is CASRDTQNEKLFF. CDR3 DNA sequence: TGTGCCAGCCGGGACACCCAGAATGAAAAACTGTTTTTT. The complete variable domain, with remaining parts taken from reference TRBV2 and TRBJ1-4, reads EPEVTQTPSHQVTQMGQEVILRCVPISNHLYFYWYRQILGQKVEFLVSFYNNEISEKSEIFDDQFSVERPDGSNFTLKIRSTKLEDSAMYFCASRDTQNEKLFFGSGTQLSVL.

This clone appeared once. The gene calls are TRBV21-1 and TRBJ2-6; the D call TRBD1 from the table was never checked on the DNA. TRBV21-1 is listed as a pseudogene. The CDR3 sequence is 21 residues long. The CDR3 reads CASIARGAQGAPNSGANVLTF. As DNA, the CDR3 is TGTGCCAGCATCGCCCGGGGGGCACAGGGGGCCCCTAACTCTGGGGCCAACGTCCTGACTTTC.

The V call is TRBV19, the J call TRBJ2-3, with D maybe TRBD2 (5 bases). Germline V gene lookup returns CDR1 LNHDA and CDR2 SQIVND (reference sequence). The ends were cut back, 7 bases at V and 0 bases at J, with 14 bases in the middle. This CDR3 has 15 residues. CDR3 DNA sequence: TGTGCCAGTAAAGGTGAGGGTCCTAGCACAGATACGCAGTATTTT. Its translation: CASKGEGPSTDTQYF. The full variable domain, completed using reference TRBV19 and TRBJ2-3, is DGGITQSPKYLFRKEGQNVTLSCEQNLNHDAMYWYRQDPGQGLRLIYYSQIVNDFQKGDIAEGYSVSREKKESFPLTVTSAQKNPTAFYLCASKGEGPSTDTQYFGPGTRLTVL.

This chain links TRBV5-1 with TRBJ1-1; 7 nucleotides match TRBD1. This CDR3 comprises 13 residues. Germline V gives CDR1 SGHRS, CDR2 YFSETQ. Trimming took 4 bases from V and 10 from J; bases not matched to a gene: 10. The CDR3 sequence: CASSQQQGQVAFF. The CDR3 bases are TGCGCCAGCAGCCAACAACAGGGGCAGGTAGCTTTCTTT.

The chain combines TRBV7-3 with TRBJ2-3, with 10 bases identical to TRBD2. The CDR3 contains 16 residues. V was pared by 3 bases and J by 1 base, with 4 bases of the junction left unmatched. Germline V gene sequence: CDR1 SGHTA, CDR2 FQGTGA. CDR3 nucleotide sequence: TGTGCCAGCAGCTTGACCGGGACTAGCGGCACAGATACGCAGTATTTT. Its translation: CASSLTGTSGTDTQYF. Drawing the rest from reference TRBV7-3 and TRBJ2-3, the complete variable domain is GAGVSQTPSNKVTEKGKYVELRCDPISGHTALYWYRQSLGQGPEFLIYFQGTGAADDSGLPNDRFFAVRPEGSVSTLKIQRTERGDSAVYLCASSLTGTSGTDTQYFGPGTRLTVL.

V gene TRBV7-3 combines with J gene TRBJ1-1; perhaps TRBD1 as D (6 bases). V gave up 4 bases and J gave up 6 bases, with 12 bases separating them. There are 13 residues in the CDR3. CDR1 is SGHTA and CDR2 is FQGTGA in the germline V gene. CDR3 protein: CASSYTGRAEAFF. The CDR3 nucleotides are TGTGCCAGCAGCTATACAGGGAGGGCTGAAGCTTTCTTT.